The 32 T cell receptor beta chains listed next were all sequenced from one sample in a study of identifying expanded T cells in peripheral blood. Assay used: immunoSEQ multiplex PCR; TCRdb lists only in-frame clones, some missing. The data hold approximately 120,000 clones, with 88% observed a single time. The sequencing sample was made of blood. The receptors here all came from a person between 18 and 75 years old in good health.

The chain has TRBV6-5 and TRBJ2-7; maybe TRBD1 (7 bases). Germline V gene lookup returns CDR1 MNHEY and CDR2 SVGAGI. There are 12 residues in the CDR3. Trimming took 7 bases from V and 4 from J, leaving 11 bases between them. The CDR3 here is CASKAGGYEQYF. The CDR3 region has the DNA TGTGCCAGCAAGGCAGGGGGGTACGAGCAGTACTTC.

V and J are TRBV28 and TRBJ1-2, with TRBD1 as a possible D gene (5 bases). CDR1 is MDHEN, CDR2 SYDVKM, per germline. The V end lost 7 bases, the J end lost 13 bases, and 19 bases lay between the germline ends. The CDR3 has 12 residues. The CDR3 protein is CASKATAYISTF. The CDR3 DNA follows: TGTGCCAGCAAAGCGACAGCTTATATATCCACCTTC.

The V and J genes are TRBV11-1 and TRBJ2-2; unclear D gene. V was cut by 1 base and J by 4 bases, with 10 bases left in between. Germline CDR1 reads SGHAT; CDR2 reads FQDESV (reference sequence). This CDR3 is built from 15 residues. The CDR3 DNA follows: TGTGCCAGCAGCTTAGGAAGGGTCAGCACCGGGGAGCTGTTTTTT. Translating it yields CASSLGRVSTGELFF.

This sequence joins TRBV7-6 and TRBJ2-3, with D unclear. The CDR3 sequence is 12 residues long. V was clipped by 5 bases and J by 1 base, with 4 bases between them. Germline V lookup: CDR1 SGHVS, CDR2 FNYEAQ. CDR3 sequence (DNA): TGTGCCAGCAGCACCCGCACAGATACGCAGTATTTT. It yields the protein CASSTRTDTQYF.

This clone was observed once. The CDR3 reads CASRIDRTPVEAFF. CDR3 bases: TGTGCCAGCAGAATAGACAGGACGCCGGTTGAAGCTTTCTTT. This chain joins TRBV6-1 and TRBJ1-1; D perhaps matches TRBD1 (6 bases). Germline CDR1 reads MNHNS; CDR2 reads SASEGT. CDR3 length equals 14 residues. The V end lost 6 bases, the J end lost 7 bases, and 18 bases lay between the germline ends.

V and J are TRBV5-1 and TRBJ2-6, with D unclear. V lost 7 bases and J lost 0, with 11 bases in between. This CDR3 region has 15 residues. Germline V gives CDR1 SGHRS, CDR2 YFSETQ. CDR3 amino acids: CASQKQTSGANVLTF. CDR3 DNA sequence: TGCGCCAGCCAAAAACAGACCTCTGGGGCCAACGTCCTGACTTTC. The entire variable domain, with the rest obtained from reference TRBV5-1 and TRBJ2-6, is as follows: KAGVTQTPRYLIKTRGQQVTLSCSPISGHRSVSWYQQTPGQGLQFLFEYFSETQRNKGNFPGRFSGRQFSNSRSEMNVSTLELGDSALYLCASQKQTSGANVLTFGAGSRLTVL.

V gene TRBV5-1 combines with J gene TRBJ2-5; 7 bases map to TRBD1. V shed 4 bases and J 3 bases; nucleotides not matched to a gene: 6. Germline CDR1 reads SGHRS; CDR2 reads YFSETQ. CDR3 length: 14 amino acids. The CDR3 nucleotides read TGCGCCAGCAGCCCGGGACAGTTTGAAGAGACCCAGTACTTC. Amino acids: CASSPGQFEETQYF. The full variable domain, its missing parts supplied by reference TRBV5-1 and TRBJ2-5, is KAGVTQTPRYLIKTRGQQVTLSCSPISGHRSVSWYQQTPGQGLQFLFEYFSETQRNKGNFPGRFSGRQFSNSRSEMNVSTLELGDSALYLCASSPGQFEETQYFGPGTRLLVL.

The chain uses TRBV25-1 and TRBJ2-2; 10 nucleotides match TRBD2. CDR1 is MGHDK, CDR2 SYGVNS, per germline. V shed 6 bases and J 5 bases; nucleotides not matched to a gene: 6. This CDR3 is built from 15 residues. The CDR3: CASRPGGLATGELFF. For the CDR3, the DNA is TGTGCCAGCAGACCCGGGGGACTAGCGACCGGGGAGCTGTTTTTT.

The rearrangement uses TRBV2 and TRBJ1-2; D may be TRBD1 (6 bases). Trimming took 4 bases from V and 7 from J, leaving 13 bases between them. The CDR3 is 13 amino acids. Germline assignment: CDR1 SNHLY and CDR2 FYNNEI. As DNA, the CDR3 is TGTGCCAGCAGTGTTCAGGGGCGACGTGGCTACACCTTC. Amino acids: CASSVQGRRGYTF.

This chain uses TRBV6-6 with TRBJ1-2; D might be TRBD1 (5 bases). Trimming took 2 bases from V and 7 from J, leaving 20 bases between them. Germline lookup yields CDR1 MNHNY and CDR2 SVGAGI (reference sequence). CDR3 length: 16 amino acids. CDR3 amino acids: CASSYETWGAIGGYTF. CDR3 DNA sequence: TGTGCCAGCAGTTACGAGACCTGGGGCGCCATAGGTGGCTACACCTTC.

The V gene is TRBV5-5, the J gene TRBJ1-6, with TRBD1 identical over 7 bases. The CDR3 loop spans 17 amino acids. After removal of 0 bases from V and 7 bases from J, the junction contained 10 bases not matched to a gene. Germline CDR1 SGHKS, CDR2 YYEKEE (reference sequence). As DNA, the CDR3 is TGTGCCAGCAGCTTGGCGCCGACAGGGCTGGGGAATTCACCCCTCCACTTT. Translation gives CASSLAPTGLGNSPLHF.

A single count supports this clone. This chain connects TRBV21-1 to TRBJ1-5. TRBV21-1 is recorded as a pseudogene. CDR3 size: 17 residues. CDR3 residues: CASSKEGGIGSLAPQHF. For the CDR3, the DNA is TGTGCCAGCAGCAAAGAAGGGGGGATTGGATCATTAGCACCCCAGCATTTT.

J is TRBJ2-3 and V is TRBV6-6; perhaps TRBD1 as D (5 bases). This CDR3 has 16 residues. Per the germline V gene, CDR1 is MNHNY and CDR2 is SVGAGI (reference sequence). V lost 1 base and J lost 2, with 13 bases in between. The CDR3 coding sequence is TGTGCCAGCAGTTACTACCTGGGGCAGACCACAGATACGCAGTATTTT. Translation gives CASSYYLGQTTDTQYF.

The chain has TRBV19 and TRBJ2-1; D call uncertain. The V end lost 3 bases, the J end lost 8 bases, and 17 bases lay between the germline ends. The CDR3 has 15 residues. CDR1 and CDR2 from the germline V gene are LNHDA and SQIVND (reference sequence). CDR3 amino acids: CASSISALGSYEQFF. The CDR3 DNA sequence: TGTGCCAGTAGTATCTCGGCTCTAGGATCGTATGAGCAGTTCTTC.

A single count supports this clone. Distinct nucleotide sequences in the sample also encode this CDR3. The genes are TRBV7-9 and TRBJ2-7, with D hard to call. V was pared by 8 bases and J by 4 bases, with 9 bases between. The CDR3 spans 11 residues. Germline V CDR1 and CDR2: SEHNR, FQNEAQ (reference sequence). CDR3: CASRALYEQYF. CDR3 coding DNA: TGTGCCAGCCGAGCCCTTTACGAGCAGTACTTC.

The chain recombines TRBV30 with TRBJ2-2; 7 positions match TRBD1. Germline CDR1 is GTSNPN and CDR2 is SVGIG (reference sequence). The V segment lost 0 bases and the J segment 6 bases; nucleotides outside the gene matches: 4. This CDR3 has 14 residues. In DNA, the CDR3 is TGTGCCTGGAGTGTACAGGGGTCCGCCGGGGAGCTGTTTTTT. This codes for CAWSVQGSAGELFF.

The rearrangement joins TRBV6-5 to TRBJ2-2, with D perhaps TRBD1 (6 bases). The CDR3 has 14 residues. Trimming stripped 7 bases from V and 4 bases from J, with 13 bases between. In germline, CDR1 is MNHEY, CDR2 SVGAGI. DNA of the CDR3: TGTGCCAGCAACAACAGGGCTGGCACCGGGGAGCTGTTTTTT. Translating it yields CASNNRAGTGELFF.

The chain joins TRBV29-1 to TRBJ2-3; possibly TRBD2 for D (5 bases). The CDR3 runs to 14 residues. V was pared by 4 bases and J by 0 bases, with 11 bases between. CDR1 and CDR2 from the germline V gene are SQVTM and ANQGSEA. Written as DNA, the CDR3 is TGCAGCGTTGCGCTGGGAGCTAGCACAGATACGCAGTATTTT. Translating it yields CSVALGASTDTQYF.

CDR3 sequence reads: CASSRTSGDYNEQFF. Written as DNA, the CDR3 is TGTGCCAGTAGCCGGACTAGCGGGGACTACAATGAGCAGTTCTTC. The rearrangement links TRBV19 to TRBJ2-1; TRBD2 matches at 12 bases. This CDR3 has 15 residues. Germline CDR1 LNHDA, CDR2 SQIVND (reference sequence). V was clipped by 6 bases and J by 3 bases; unmatched bases: 3.

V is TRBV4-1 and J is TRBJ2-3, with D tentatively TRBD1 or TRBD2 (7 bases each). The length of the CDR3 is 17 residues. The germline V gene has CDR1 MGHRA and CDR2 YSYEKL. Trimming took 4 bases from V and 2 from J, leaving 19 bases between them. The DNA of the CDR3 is TGCGCCAGCAGCCGGGCAGGGGGGGGGACTTTCACAGATACGCAGTATTTT. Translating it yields CASSRAGGGTFTDTQYF.

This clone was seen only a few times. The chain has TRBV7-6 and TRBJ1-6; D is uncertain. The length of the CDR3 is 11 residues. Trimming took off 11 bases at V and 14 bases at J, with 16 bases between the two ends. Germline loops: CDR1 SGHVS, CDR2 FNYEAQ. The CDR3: CAVLLRETLHF. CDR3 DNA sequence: TGTGCCGTACTACTGCGTGAGACCCTCCACTTT. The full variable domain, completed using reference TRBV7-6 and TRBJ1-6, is GAGVSQSPRYKVTKRGQDVALRCDPISGHVSLYWYRQALGQGPEFLTYFNYEAQQDKSGLPNDRFSAERPEGSISTLTIQRTEQRDSAMYRCAVLLRETLHFGNGTRLTVT.

The CDR3 loop reads CASSFPGSYEQYF. The CDR3 DNA follows: TGTGCCAGCAGCTTCCCCGGATCATACGAGCAGTACTTC. This chain joins TRBV7-9 and TRBJ2-7; no clear D. Per germline, CDR1 SEHNR and CDR2 FQNEAQ (reference sequence). V lost 3 bases and J lost 4, with 10 bases in between. CDR3 size: 13 residues.

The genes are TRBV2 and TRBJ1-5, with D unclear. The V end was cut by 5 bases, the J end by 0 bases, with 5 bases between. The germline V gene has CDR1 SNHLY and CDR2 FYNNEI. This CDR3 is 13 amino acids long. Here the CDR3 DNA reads TGTGCCAGCAGTTGGGATAGCAATCAGCCCCAGCATTTT. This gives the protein CASSWDSNQPQHF.

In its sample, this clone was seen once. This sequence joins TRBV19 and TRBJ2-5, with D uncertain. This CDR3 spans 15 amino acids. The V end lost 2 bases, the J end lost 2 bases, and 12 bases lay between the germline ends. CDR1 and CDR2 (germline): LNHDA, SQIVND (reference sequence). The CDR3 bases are TGTGCCAGTAGTATATGGGTTACTGCTCAAGAGACCCAGTACTTC. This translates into CASSIWVTAQETQYF.

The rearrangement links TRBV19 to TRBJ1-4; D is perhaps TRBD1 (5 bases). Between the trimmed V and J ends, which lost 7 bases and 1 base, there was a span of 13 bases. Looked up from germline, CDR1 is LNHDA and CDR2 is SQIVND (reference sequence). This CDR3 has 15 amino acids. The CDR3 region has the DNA TGTGCCAGTAACGGGAGGGACGTAACTAATGAAAAACTGTTTTTT. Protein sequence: CASNGRDVTNEKLFF.

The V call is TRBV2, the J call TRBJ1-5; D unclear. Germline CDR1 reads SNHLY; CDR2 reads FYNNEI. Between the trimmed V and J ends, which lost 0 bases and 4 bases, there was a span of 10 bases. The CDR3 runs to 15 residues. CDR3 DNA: TGTGCCAGCAGTGAAGCGCTTCGGGGTAATCAGCCCCAGCATTTT. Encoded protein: CASSEALRGNQPQHF.

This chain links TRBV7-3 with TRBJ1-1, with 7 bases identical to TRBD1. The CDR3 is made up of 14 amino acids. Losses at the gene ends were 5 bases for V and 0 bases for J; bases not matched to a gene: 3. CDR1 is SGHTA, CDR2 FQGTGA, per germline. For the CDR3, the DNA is TGTGCCAGCAGCCCGGACAGGCTGAACACTGAAGCTTTCTTT. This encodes CASSPDRLNTEAFF.

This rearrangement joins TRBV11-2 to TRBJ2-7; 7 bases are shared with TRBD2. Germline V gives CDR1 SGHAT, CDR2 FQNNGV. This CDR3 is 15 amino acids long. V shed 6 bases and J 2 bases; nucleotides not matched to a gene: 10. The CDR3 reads CASRSTSDGPYEQYF. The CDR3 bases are TGTGCCAGCAGATCTACTAGCGACGGTCCCTACGAGCAGTACTTC.

The CDR3 region is CASSLAGNDEQYF. In DNA form, the CDR3 reads TGTGCCAGCAGCTTGGCAGGGAACGACGAGCAGTACTTC. The chain combines TRBV7-9 with TRBJ2-7, with D possibly matching TRBD1 (5 bases). Trimming took off 3 bases at V and 5 bases at J, with 11 bases between the two ends. Germline V CDR1 and CDR2: SEHNR, FQNEAQ (reference sequence). The CDR3 spans 13 residues.

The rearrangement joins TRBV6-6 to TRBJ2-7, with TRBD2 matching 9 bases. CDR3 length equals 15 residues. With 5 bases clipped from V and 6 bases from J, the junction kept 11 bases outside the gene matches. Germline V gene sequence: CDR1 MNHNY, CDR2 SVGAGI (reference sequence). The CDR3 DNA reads TGTGCCAGCAGTCCGGATAGCGGGAGTCCAGGCGAGCAGTACTTC. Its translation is CASSPDSGSPGEQYF.

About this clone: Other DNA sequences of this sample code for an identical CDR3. The CDR3 DNA reads TGCGCCAGCAGCTTGGCTGGGCTAGCGGGAGCGGATACGCAGTATTTT. Protein sequence: CASSLAGLAGADTQYF. The chain couples TRBV5-1 to TRBJ2-3; 10 bases line up with TRBD2. The CDR3 extends over 16 amino acids. Losses at the gene ends were 0 bases for V and 6 bases for J; bases not matched to a gene: 7. The germline V gene encodes CDR1 SGHRS and CDR2 YFSETQ. The full variable domain, with the rest looked up from reference TRBV5-1 and TRBJ2-3, is KAGVTQTPRYLIKTRGQQVTLSCSPISGHRSVSWYQQTPGQGLQFLFEYFSETQRNKGNFPGRFSGRQFSNSRSEMNVSTLELGDSALYLCASSLAGLAGADTQYFGPGTRLTVL.

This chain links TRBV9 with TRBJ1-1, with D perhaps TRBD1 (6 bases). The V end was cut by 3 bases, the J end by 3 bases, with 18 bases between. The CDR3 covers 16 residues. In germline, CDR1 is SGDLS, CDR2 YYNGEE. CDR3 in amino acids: CASSGHPGGQDTEAFF. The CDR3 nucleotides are TGTGCCAGCAGCGGACATCCCGGGGGCCAGGACACTGAAGCTTTCTTT.